This TCR beta chain was profiled in a study of CD8 T cells in ankylosing spondylitis (dated by TCRdb to 2016 to 2017). About the study as a whole: The study set out to find disease-linked TCR variants by profiling T cell receptor beta repertoires in ankylosing spondylitis patients and healthy donors. The full study cohort was made up of 25 ankylosing spondylitis patients and 108 healthy donors. Peripheral blood was sampled, and synovial fluid was also collected from ankylosing spondylitis patients.

This clonotype was picked up many times. There is no known antigen for this receptor. One base away there is no much larger clone; base qualities are not given. Sequenced using an Illumina HiSeq 2500. Quantitative 5'-RACE with molecular barcodes was used to prepare TCR beta libraries. Per the source publication's procedure: To identify disease-linked TCR variants, a new computational method was used, one built on a probabilistic model of VDJ rearrangement. TCRdb reworked the public reads: Q25 trimming with fastp, MiXCR clone assembly, productive beta chains retained. Here each entry gathers all rows of one CDR3 protein and keeps the most common genes and DNA. Here the V and J calls rest on TCRdb's processing, not on the authors' analysis. For this sample there are approximately 180,000 distinct CDR3 sequences; 18% appear just once. Of the sample, around 4.1% falls within the top ten clones. Measured from the cysteine to the phenylalanine, the CDR3 is 13 residues long. Only CDR3 DNA is held: 39 bases, read in frame from base 1. The V end loses 3 bases and the J end loses 8 bases, and a stretch of 11 bases separates them.

The research as a whole found: Blood from ankylosing spondylitis patients appeared to be characterized by a TCR beta motif made up of about 8 highly homologous amino acid variants. In peripheral blood, the disease-linked clones were found at relatively low frequencies and had a CD8+ phenotype. Some motif variants were previously reported in synovial fluid and blood of reactive arthritis patients, suggesting common disease-initiation mechanisms. According to the report, matched synovial fluid samples from ankylosing spondylitis patients were significantly enriched for the disease-linked clones.

The clonotype comes from a male donor aged 5-30 years with ankylosing spondylitis or in good health (not recorded which). Donor details come from another sample of the same person, matched by shared clones. Source material: blood, either unsorted or a sorted T cell fraction (not recorded which). This sequence uses TRBV12-3 or TRBV12-4 and TRBJ1-3; a confident D gene designation cannot be given. In nucleotide form, the sequence is TGTGCCAGCAGTTTTTCTCCCAGAGACACCATATATTTT. This encodes CASSFSPRDTIYF.